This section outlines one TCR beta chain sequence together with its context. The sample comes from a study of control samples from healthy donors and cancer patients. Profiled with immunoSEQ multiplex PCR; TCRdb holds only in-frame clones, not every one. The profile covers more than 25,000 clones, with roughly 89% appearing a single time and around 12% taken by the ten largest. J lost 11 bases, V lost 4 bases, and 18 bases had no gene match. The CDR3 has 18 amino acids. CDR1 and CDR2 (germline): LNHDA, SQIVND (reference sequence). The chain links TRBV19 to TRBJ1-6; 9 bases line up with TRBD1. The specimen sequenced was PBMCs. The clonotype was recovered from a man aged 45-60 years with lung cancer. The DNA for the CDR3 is TGTGCCAGTAGTAAAGGGTCCCCGGGACAGGGTTACTCCGCACCCCTCCACTTT. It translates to CASSKGSPGQGYSAPLHF.